Listed below are T cell receptor beta chains from one sample, sequenced in a study of blood T cells in healthy people across ages. TCRdb independently ran MiXCR on the 5' RACE reads; one entry per CDR3 protein. The repertoire holds approximately 900,000 distinct CDR3 sequences, 40% to 60% seen once, with roughly 13% in the top ten. Sequencing used blood. The receptor source for this set is a man aged 30-40 years in good health. CDR3s include the opening cysteine and the closing phenylalanine or tryptophan.

15 TRBJ2-1 TRBV19 CASTTVNQVYNEQFF
17 TRBJ2-1 TRBV7-2 CASTKHPTTDTYNEQFF
13 TRBJ2-3 TRBV24-1 CATSEWETDTQYF
12 TRBJ1-1 TRBV29-1 CSVQILNTEAFF
15 TRBJ2-5 TRBV5-1 CASSLDPGTTETQYF
15 TRBJ2-3 TRBV7-8 CASSLGPPLPATQYF
15 TRBJ1-3 TRBV29-1 CSVEKGASSGNTIYF
13 TRBJ1-2 TRBV29-1 CSVDRDRGNGYTF
12 TRBJ2-5 TRBV15 CATSMGRETQYF
15 TRBJ1-4 TRBV6-5 CASTRGVQRNEKLFF
14 TRBJ2-5 TRBV6-1 CASRDGQTQETQYF
13 TRBJ2-5 TRBV21-1 CASPIQNKETQHF
14 TRBJ1-2 TRBV2 CASSEHTESYGYTF
14 TRBJ1-4 TRBV29-1 CSVSPGGWGEKLFF
10 TRBJ1-1 TRBV29-1 CSVPPLGAFF
13 TRBJ2-7 TRBV25-1 CASSGPSSYEQYF
15 TRBJ2-5 TRBV6-1 CASSELAGGQETQYF
13 TRBJ2-3 TRBV20-1 CSARDGSTDTQYF
12 TRBJ2-7 TRBV29-1 CSARTENYEQYF
15 TRBJ1-6 TRBV12-3/TRBV12-4 CASSSRTGFNSPLHF
15 TRBJ1-4 TRBV9 CASSPDPGQSEKLFF
15 TRBJ2-1 TRBV27 CASSLSGGRGNEQFF
15 TRBJ1-1 TRBV30 CAWRMPSPMNTEAFF
15 TRBJ2-7 TRBV2 CASRLGLAGNYEQYF
15 TRBJ2-1 TRBV5-1 CASSFVTSGLQEQFF
14 TRBJ1-2 TRBV7-9 CASSLQGAKDGYTF
16 TRBJ2-5 TRBV7-2 CASSRARTSRQETQYF
14 TRBJ1-1 TRBV12-3/TRBV12-4 CASSLALYNTEAFF
13 TRBJ1-2 TRBV7-2 CASSLWGDDGYTF
15 TRBJ2-3 TRBV28 CASSLRTGYTDTQYF